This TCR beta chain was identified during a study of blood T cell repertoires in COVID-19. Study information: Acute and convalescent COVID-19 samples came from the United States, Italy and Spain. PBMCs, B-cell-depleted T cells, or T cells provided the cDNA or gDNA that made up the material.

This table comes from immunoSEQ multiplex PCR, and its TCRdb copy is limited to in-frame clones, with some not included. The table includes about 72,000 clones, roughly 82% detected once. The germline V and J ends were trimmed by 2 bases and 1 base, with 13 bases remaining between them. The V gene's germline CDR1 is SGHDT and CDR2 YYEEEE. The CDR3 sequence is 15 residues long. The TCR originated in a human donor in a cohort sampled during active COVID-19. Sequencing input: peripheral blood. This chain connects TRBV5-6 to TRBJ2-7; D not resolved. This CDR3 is CASSFFNAGSYEQYF. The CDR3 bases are TGTGCCAGCAGCTTTTTTAATGCAGGTTCCTACGAGCAGTACTTC.